The subject of this entry is one T cell receptor beta chain. What it recognizes is unknown. The trim removed 5 bases at V and 15 bases at J, leaving 13 bases unmatched. CDR3 length equals 15 residues. The germline CDR1 and CDR2 sequences are SEHNR and FQNEAQ (reference sequence). This sample is part of a study of T cells in Graves' hyperthyroidism and ophthalmopathy. Study conclusions and caveats: Ophthalmopathy was identified by the model a median about 6 months ahead of onset.

Amplified TCR beta CDR3 regions came from RNA transcripts. The primer set for the first-round RT-PCR of the TCR CDR3 was HTBI. TCRdb passed the multiplex PCR reads through MiXCR, listing each CDR3 protein once. Among roughly 300,000 distinct CDR3 sequences listed, around 23% were seen once. The specimen sequenced was blood. The source of this sequence is a woman in her forties or fifties with Graves' hyperthyroidism. The chain combines TRBV7-9 with TRBJ2-1, with 13 bases fitting TRBD2. In DNA, the CDR3 is TGTGCCAGCAGCCAAGAGAAGACTAGCGGGGGGCGGCGGTTCTTC. Its protein product is CASSQEKTSGGRRFF. Using reference TRBV7-9 and TRBJ2-1 for the parts outside the CDR3, the full variable domain is DTGVSQNPRHKITKRGQNVTFRCDPISEHNRLYWYRQTLGQGPEFLTYFQNEAQLEKSRLLSDRFSAERPKGSFSTLEIQRTEQGDSAMYLCASSQEKTSGGRRFFGPGTRLTVL.